These T cell receptor beta chains were read from a single sample in a study of early T cells in non-severe SARS-CoV-2 infection. TCRdb analysed the 5' RACE reads with MiXCR anew, one entry per CDR3 protein. The repertoire holds around 25,000 distinct CDR3 sequences, with 5.5% as singletons. The specimen sequenced was whole blood. Every receptor here comes from an adult who was a healthcare worker with PCR-confirmed SARS-CoV-2 infection or an uninfected control (not recorded which). Both conserved end residues are part of each CDR3. The order of the fields is V gene, D gene, J gene, clone size, CDR3 protein, CDR3 DNA. The D gene is left open where the match is weak. Size values are once, few and many counts, or a class for expanded clones, and some rows have none.

v_gene: TRBV28; d_gene: NA; j_gene: TRBJ2-7; abundance: many; CDR3aa: CASSTGPTYEQYF; CDR3nt: TGTGCCAGCAGCACAGGGCCTACCTACGAGCAGTACTTC
v_gene: TRBV27; d_gene: NA; j_gene: TRBJ1-2; abundance: NA; CDR3aa: CASTTTYGYTF; CDR3nt: TGTGCCAGCACAACAACATATGGCTACACCTTC
v_gene: TRBV7-9; d_gene: TRBD1; j_gene: TRBJ2-7; abundance: many; CDR3aa: CASSPAVTGTGGTYEQYF; CDR3nt: TGTGCCAGCAGCCCAGCCGTGACCGGGACAGGGGGAACCTACGAGCAGTACTTC
v_gene: TRBV7-9; d_gene: TRBD2; j_gene: TRBJ2-3; abundance: medium-sized; CDR3aa: CASSFPSGSTDTQYF; CDR3nt: TGTGCCAGCAGCTTTCCTAGCGGGAGCACAGATACGCAGTATTTT
v_gene: TRBV3-1; d_gene: NA; j_gene: TRBJ2-3; abundance: many; CDR3aa: CASSQFRGLGDTQYF; CDR3nt: TGTGCCAGCAGCCAATTCAGGGGATTAGGAGATACGCAGTATTTT
v_gene: TRBV20-1; d_gene: TRBD1; j_gene: TRBJ2-3; abundance: many; CDR3aa: CSALSRDRGPDTQYF; CDR3nt: TGCAGTGCTCTGAGTCGGGACAGGGGCCCAGATACGCAGTATTTT
v_gene: TRBV2; d_gene: NA; j_gene: TRBJ1-2; abundance: NA; CDR3aa: CASVRDYGYTF; CDR3nt: TGTGCCAGCGTAAGGGACTATGGCTACACCTTC
v_gene: TRBV20-1; d_gene: NA; j_gene: TRBJ2-7; abundance: NA; CDR3aa: CSARTGQSGEQYF; CDR3nt: TGCAGTGCTAGAACGGGACAAAGCGGCGAGCAGTACTTC
v_gene: TRBV7-2; d_gene: NA; j_gene: TRBJ2-1; abundance: many; CDR3aa: CASSLVWTFYNEQFF; CDR3nt: TGTGCCAGCAGCTTAGTGTGGACTTTCTACAATGAGCAGTTCTTC
v_gene: TRBV6-6; d_gene: TRBD1; j_gene: TRBJ1-1; abundance: NA; CDR3aa: CASRRPGQLNTEAFF; CDR3nt: TGTGCCAGCAGGCGCCCGGGACAGCTGAACACTGAAGCTTTCTTT
v_gene: TRBV20-1; d_gene: TRBD2; j_gene: TRBJ2-7; abundance: many; CDR3aa: CSASSGGGYEQYF; CDR3nt: TGCAGTGCTAGCAGCGGGGGGGGCTACGAGCAGTACTTC
v_gene: TRBV6-5; d_gene: NA; j_gene: TRBJ2-2; abundance: NA; CDR3aa: CASRGGRDTGELFF; CDR3nt: TGTGCCAGCAGGGGGGGCCGGGACACCGGGGAGCTGTTTTTT
v_gene: TRBV10-2; d_gene: NA; j_gene: TRBJ1-1; abundance: many; CDR3aa: CASSEFTEAFF; CDR3nt: TGCGCCAGCAGTGAATTCACTGAAGCTTTCTTT
v_gene: TRBV6-5; d_gene: TRBD1; j_gene: TRBJ1-2; abundance: many; CDR3aa: CASSGTGGNYGYTF; CDR3nt: TGTGCCAGTTCGGGGACAGGGGGGAACTATGGCTACACCTTC
v_gene: TRBV5-4; d_gene: TRBD1; j_gene: TRBJ2-2; abundance: many; CDR3aa: CASSYYRGTGELFF; CDR3nt: TGTGCCAGCAGTTATTACAGGGGAACCGGGGAGCTGTTTTTT
v_gene: TRBV20-1; d_gene: TRBD1; j_gene: TRBJ2-3; abundance: NA; CDR3aa: CSATYRGPPVPSTDTQYF; CDR3nt: TGCAGTGCTACCTACAGGGGCCCGCCAGTTCCCAGCACAGATACGCAGTATTTT
v_gene: TRBV12-3/TRBV12-4; d_gene: NA; j_gene: TRBJ2-7; abundance: medium-sized; CDR3aa: CASSDQGFRAYEQYF; CDR3nt: TGTGCCAGCAGCGATCAGGGTTTTCGGGCCTACGAGCAGTACTTC
v_gene: TRBV11-2; d_gene: NA; j_gene: TRBJ2-7; abundance: NA; CDR3aa: CASSATIGGYEQYF; CDR3nt: TGTGCCAGCAGCGCCACCATCGGGGGATACGAGCAGTACTTC
v_gene: TRBV29-1; d_gene: TRBD1; j_gene: TRBJ2-5; abundance: many; CDR3aa: CSIKDRAFETQYF; CDR3nt: TGCAGCATCAAGGACAGGGCCTTTGAGACCCAGTACTTC
v_gene: TRBV6-6; d_gene: NA; j_gene: TRBJ1-4; abundance: many; CDR3aa: CASSYGTTNEKLFF; CDR3nt: TGTGCCAGCAGTTATGGGACCACTAATGAAAAACTGTTTTTT
v_gene: TRBV2; d_gene: NA; j_gene: TRBJ1-1; abundance: many; CDR3aa: CASSEVSRNTEAFF; CDR3nt: TGTGCCAGCAGTGAAGTCTCCAGGAACACTGAAGCTTTCTTT
v_gene: TRBV27; d_gene: TRBD1; j_gene: TRBJ1-6; abundance: many; CDR3aa: CASSPFGQGYSPLHF; CDR3nt: TGTGCCAGCAGTCCGTTTGGACAGGGGTATTCACCCCTCCACTTT
v_gene: TRBV7-2; d_gene: TRBD1; j_gene: TRBJ1-2; abundance: many; CDR3aa: CASSLPTGQNYGYTF; CDR3nt: TGTGCCAGCAGCCTCCCGACAGGGCAGAACTATGGCTACACCTTC
v_gene: TRBV5-1; d_gene: NA; j_gene: TRBJ2-1; abundance: few; CDR3aa: CASNREWNEQFF; CDR3nt: TGCGCCAGCAACAGGGAGTGGAATGAGCAGTTCTTC
v_gene: TRBV19; d_gene: NA; j_gene: TRBJ2-1; abundance: many; CDR3aa: CASSERKEQFF; CDR3nt: TGTGCCAGTAGTGAGCGCAAAGAGCAGTTCTTC
v_gene: TRBV11-2; d_gene: NA; j_gene: TRBJ2-1; abundance: many; CDR3aa: CASTAPGRASYNEQFF; CDR3nt: TGTGCCAGCACCGCCCCTGGGCGGGCCTCTTACAATGAGCAGTTCTTC
v_gene: TRBV28; d_gene: TRBD1; j_gene: TRBJ1-1; abundance: many; CDR3aa: CASVTRGHMNTEAFF; CDR3nt: TGTGCCAGCGTAACCAGGGGGCACATGAACACTGAAGCTTTCTTT
v_gene: TRBV5-1; d_gene: TRBD2; j_gene: TRBJ2-1; abundance: few; CDR3aa: CASFLADYNEQFF; CDR3nt: TGCGCCAGCTTCCTAGCGGATTACAATGAGCAGTTCTTC
v_gene: TRBV19; d_gene: NA; j_gene: TRBJ2-1; abundance: NA; CDR3aa: CASSIGGYNEQFF; CDR3nt: TGTGCCAGTAGTATAGGGGGTTACAATGAGCAGTTCTTC
v_gene: TRBV12-3/TRBV12-4; d_gene: TRBD1; j_gene: TRBJ2-5; abundance: many; CDR3aa: CASRTGTGGEETQYF; CDR3nt: TGTGCCAGCAGGACCGGGACAGGGGGCGAAGAGACCCAGTACTTC
v_gene: TRBV4-2; d_gene: NA; j_gene: TRBJ1-4; abundance: many; CDR3aa: CASSQANSVSNEKLFF; CDR3nt: TGTGCCAGCAGCCAGGCGAACAGCGTCTCCAATGAAAAACTGTTTTTT
v_gene: TRBV20-1; d_gene: TRBD2; j_gene: TRBJ2-1; abundance: many; CDR3aa: CSARGTSGGSNEQFF; CDR3nt: TGCAGTGCTAGAGGGACGAGCGGGGGGTCCAATGAGCAGTTCTTC
v_gene: TRBV7-8; d_gene: NA; j_gene: TRBJ2-2; abundance: many; CDR3aa: CASITSSGTGNTGELFF; CDR3nt: TGTGCCAGCATCACCTCATCCGGGACCGGGAACACCGGGGAGCTGTTTTTT
v_gene: TRBV7-2; d_gene: NA; j_gene: TRBJ1-4; abundance: many; CDR3aa: CASSLGVYRDINEKLFF; CDR3nt: TGTGCCAGCAGCTTAGGGGTCTATCGGGACATAAATGAAAAACTGTTTTTT
v_gene: TRBV6-2/TRBV6-3; d_gene: TRBD1; j_gene: TRBJ2-3; abundance: few; CDR3aa: CASSARSGGDTQYF; CDR3nt: TGTGCCAGCAGTGCCCGCTCAGGGGGAGATACGCAGTATTTT
v_gene: TRBV28; d_gene: NA; j_gene: TRBJ1-6; abundance: many; CDR3aa: CASSLYGRGAYNSPLHF; CDR3nt: TGTGCCAGCAGTTTATATGGCAGGGGCGCCTATAATTCACCCCTCCACTTT
v_gene: TRBV2; d_gene: TRBD2; j_gene: TRBJ2-3; abundance: NA; CDR3aa: CASRGGWTDTQYF; CDR3nt: TGTGCCAGCCGGGGGGGTTGGACAGATACGCAGTATTTT
v_gene: TRBV5-4; d_gene: TRBD2; j_gene: TRBJ2-3; abundance: many; CDR3aa: CASSLDGGASTDTQYF; CDR3nt: TGTGCCAGCAGCTTGGACGGGGGGGCCAGCACAGATACGCAGTATTTT
v_gene: TRBV6-6; d_gene: TRBD1; j_gene: TRBJ2-1; abundance: many; CDR3aa: CASRQGDNEQFF; CDR3nt: TGTGCCAGTCGACAGGGCGATAATGAGCAGTTCTTC
v_gene: TRBV18; d_gene: NA; j_gene: TRBJ1-5; abundance: NA; CDR3aa: CASSPRGQPQHF; CDR3nt: TGTGCCAGCTCACCACGGGGTCAGCCCCAGCATTTT
v_gene: TRBV11-2; d_gene: NA; j_gene: TRBJ2-5; abundance: medium-sized; CDR3aa: CASSLQETQYF; CDR3nt: TGTGCCAGCAGCTTACAGGAGACCCAGTACTTC
v_gene: TRBV20-1; d_gene: TRBD1; j_gene: TRBJ1-5; abundance: many; CDR3aa: CSARETGTGYSRPQHF; CDR3nt: TGCAGTGCTAGAGAGACCGGGACAGGGTATAGTCGACCCCAGCATTTT
v_gene: TRBV7-2; d_gene: NA; j_gene: TRBJ2-3; abundance: medium-sized; CDR3aa: CASSFSAATDTQYF; CDR3nt: TGTGCCAGCAGCTTCTCGGCGGCCACAGATACGCAGTATTTT
v_gene: TRBV20-1; d_gene: TRBD1; j_gene: TRBJ1-2; abundance: NA; CDR3aa: CSARARDRGFSYGYTF; CDR3nt: TGCAGTGCTAGAGCTAGGGACAGGGGATTTTCCTATGGCTACACCTTC
v_gene: TRBV20-1; d_gene: NA; j_gene: TRBJ1-2; abundance: NA; CDR3aa: CSARSGGDEGYTF; CDR3nt: TGCAGTGCTAGAAGCGGAGGGGATGAAGGCTACACCTTC
v_gene: TRBV21-1; d_gene: NA; j_gene: TRBJ2-2; abundance: many; CDR3aa: CASSPPSPSTGELFF; CDR3nt: TGTGCCAGCAGCCCCCCGTCCCCGAGCACCGGGGAGCTGTTTTTT
v_gene: TRBV7-2; d_gene: TRBD2; j_gene: TRBJ2-3; abundance: few; CDR3aa: CASSPPRAGGRTDTQYF; CDR3nt: TGTGCCAGCAGCCCCCCCCGGGCGGGGGGTCGGACAGATACGCAGTATTTT